This T cell receptor (beta chain) stems from a study of shared clonotypes between healthy human individuals. Naivety among CD8 cells was defined by CD45RO negativity and positive CCR7 selection, thereby excluding terminally differentiated effector memory CD45RA+ cells. The donors, all of them Caucasian adults, lived in Nashville, Tennessee. Trimming shortened V by 1 base and J by 3 bases, and 10 bases separated the two germline ends. The CDR3 consists of 15 residues. The germline CDR1 and CDR2 sequences are SEHNR and FQNEAQ (reference sequence). This clone was seen once. For sorted subsets, roughly 210 ng DNA per replicate equaled roughly 30,000 T cell genomes. TCRdb keeps only in-frame clones here, not all; method: immunoSEQ multiplex PCR. The data contain about 820,000 clones, roughly 92% of them singletons.

The TCR comes from a man aged 25-40 years in good health. The specimen was naive CD8+ T cells sorted from blood. This rearrangement joins TRBV7-9 to TRBJ2-1; D unclear. CDR3 DNA sequence: TGTGCCAGCAGCTTAGGGCAGGCGCACTACAATGAGCAGTTCTTC. It codes for CASSLGQAHYNEQFF.